This TCR beta chain comes out of a study of blood T cell repertoires in COVID-19. Study in general: Acute and convalescent COVID-19 samples came from the United States, Italy and Spain.

Trimming shortened V by 4 bases and J by 5 bases, and 11 bases separated the two germline ends. The germline V gene encodes CDR1 SGDLS and CDR2 YYNGEE. The CDR3 runs 13 residues. The assay was immunoSEQ multiplex PCR, and TCRdb's table has in-frame clones only and misses some. The sample contains fewer than 500,000 clones, around 90% of which appear only once. This clonotype was sampled from a woman between 18 and 30 years old who had recovered from COVID-19. Input material: PBMCs or T cells enriched from blood (not recorded which). The J gene is TRBJ2-3, the V gene TRBV9, with D tentatively TRBD2 (7 bases). Here the CDR3 reads CASSPGGQDTQYF. Written as DNA, the CDR3 is TGTGCCAGCAGCCCCGGGGGGCAAGATACGCAGTATTTT.